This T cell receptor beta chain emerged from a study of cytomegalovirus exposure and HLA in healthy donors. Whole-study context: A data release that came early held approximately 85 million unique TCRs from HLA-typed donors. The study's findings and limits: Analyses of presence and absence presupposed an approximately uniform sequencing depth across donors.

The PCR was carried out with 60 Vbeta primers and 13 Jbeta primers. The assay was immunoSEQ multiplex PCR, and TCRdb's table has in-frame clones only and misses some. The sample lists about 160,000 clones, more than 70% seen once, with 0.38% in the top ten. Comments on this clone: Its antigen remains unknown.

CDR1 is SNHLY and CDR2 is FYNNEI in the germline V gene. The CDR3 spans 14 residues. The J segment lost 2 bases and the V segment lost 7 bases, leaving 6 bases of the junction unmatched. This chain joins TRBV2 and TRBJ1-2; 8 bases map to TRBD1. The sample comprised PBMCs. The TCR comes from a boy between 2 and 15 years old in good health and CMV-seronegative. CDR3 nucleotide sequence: TGTGCCAGCACTCGGGACAGGCCCAACTATGGCTACACCTTC. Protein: CASTRDRPNYGYTF.